This TCR beta chain appears in the sequencing data of a study of blood T cell repertoires in COVID-19. Across the whole study: Samples of COVID-19 (acute and convalescent) were obtained from the United States, Italy and Spain. T cells, B-cell-depleted T cells, or PBMCs supplied cDNA or gDNA.

This CDR3 has 16 residues. CDR1 and CDR2 from the germline V gene are SGHAT and FQNNGV. Trimming cost V 8 bases and J 2 bases, with 18 bases left between them. In the authors' workflow: Reference gene primer amplification in the assay estimated nucleated cell counts. Using immunoSEQ multiplex PCR, the repertoire was profiled, and TCRdb retains in-frame clones only, with some absent. The V and J calls and clone size were taken over from that table, and D and trimming were inferred from the DNA. This sample has under 200,000 clones, with about 86% found just once. Material for sequencing was peripheral blood. The rearrangement links TRBV11-2 to TRBJ2-2; tentatively, D is TRBD1 (6 bases). The sequence was collected from a man between 18 and 35 years old with acute or convalescent COVID-19. CDR3 DNA: TGTGCCAGCGCCCCGGCCGGGACATTAAACACCGGGGAGCTGTTTTTT. Translation gives CASAPAGTLNTGELFF.